This TCR beta chain was observed in a study of CD8 T cells in Susac syndrome. Random hexamers primed reverse transcription of about 0.45 to 1 ug RNA. Amplification of the TCR beta CDR3 was carried out by immunoSEQ multiplex PCR, which spanned a total of 54 Vbeta and 13 Jbeta segments. TCRdb analysed the immunoSEQ multiplex PCR reads with MiXCR anew, one entry per CDR3 protein. Among 120,000 or so distinct CDR3 sequences listed, over 95% were seen once. The germline V gene has CDR1 GTSNPN and CDR2 SVGIG (reference sequence). Trimming removed 0 bases from V and 7 bases from J; junction bases left unmatched: 18. The CDR3 runs 20 residues.

This TCR came from a human donor with Susac syndrome. The chain carries TRBV30 and TRBJ2-2, with 12 bases matching TRBD2. Sequenced sample: CD4+ T cells from PBMCs. This CDR3 is CAWSVHLLAGGPVAYGELFF. The DNA of the CDR3 is TGTGCCTGGAGTGTACATTTGCTAGCGGGAGGGCCAGTAGCATACGGGGAGCTGTTTTTT.